This record covers a single T cell receptor (beta chain). Its specificity is unknown. This sample is drawn from a study of cytotoxic CD8 clonotypes in ibrutinib-treated CLL. The V gene's germline CDR1 is MNHEY and CDR2 SVGAGI. The germline V and J ends were trimmed by 5 bases and 5 bases, with 16 bases remaining between them. The CDR3 contains 15 residues. Study conclusions and caveats: Clonality went up at ibrutinib response and then declined back toward baseline at progression.

Sequencing was performed with immunoSEQ multiplex PCR; in TCRdb, only in-frame clones are kept and a portion is missing. The sample consists of roughly 58,000 clones, 54% of them appearing once. Sequenced here: PBMCs, sampled at disease progression, from a patient treated with ibrutinib. The source is a human donor with chronic lymphocytic leukemia. The chain is built from TRBV6-5 and TRBJ1-5; unclear D gene. The CDR3 nucleotides read TGTGCCAGCAGTAAATTCGCGGAACCATATCAGCCCCAGCATTTT. Protein product: CASSKFAEPYQPQHF.